The 15 T cell receptor beta chains presented below share a single source sample, sequenced in a study of technical replicates of blood from a handful of donors. Generated by immunoSEQ multiplex PCR, the TCRdb table keeps only in-frame clones and is missing some. Here the sample spans 75,000 to 95,000 clones, 95% being singletons. The sequencing sample was made of T cells isolated from PBMCs. These receptors were collected from a human donor in good health.

This chain uses TRBV6-6 with TRBJ2-5; D call uncertain. The CDR3 covers 16 residues. Germline V gene data show CDR1 as MNHNY and CDR2 as SVGAGI (reference sequence). Trimming stripped 5 bases from V and 2 bases from J, with 18 bases between. The CDR3 reads CASSVGASLVQETQYF. The CDR3 region has the DNA TGTGCCAGCAGTGTAGGCGCTAGTCTCGTTCAAGAGACCCAGTACTTC.

The rearrangement uses TRBV7-2 and TRBJ1-4; a weak D match, TRBD1 (5 bases). Germline-derived CDR1 and CDR2 are SGHTA and FQGNSA. The CDR3 runs to 17 residues. V lost 2 bases to trimming and J lost 0 bases, with 13 bases between them. The DNA of the CDR3 is TGTGCCAGCAGCTTAATATCCTGGGGCCCAACTAATGAAAAACTGTTTTTT. This codes for CASSLISWGPTNEKLFF.

V usage is TRBV11-2 and J usage is TRBJ2-3; TRBD2 might be the D (6 bases). V was clipped by 1 base and J by 8 bases, with 16 bases between them. CDR1 is SGHAT and CDR2 is FQNNGV in the germline V gene. The CDR3 runs to 15 residues. The CDR3 DNA sequence: TGTGCCAGCAGCTTAGGAGGAGGGGAAAAGGGTACGCAGTATTTT. Amino acids: CASSLGGGEKGTQYF.

J is TRBJ2-7 and V is TRBV30; possibly TRBD1 for D (6 bases). Per germline, CDR1 GTSNPN and CDR2 SVGIG (reference sequence). The CDR3 has 13 residues. V shed 2 bases and J shed 4 bases, with 12 bases lying between them. The CDR3 here is CAWSPGQPYEQYF. DNA for the CDR3: TGTGCCTGGAGTCCCGGACAGCCTTACGAGCAGTACTTC.

The rearrangement joins TRBV5-6 to TRBJ2-3; 9 nucleotides match TRBD1. The CDR3 covers 16 residues. Germline V lookup: CDR1 SGHDT, CDR2 YYEEEE. The junction had 9 bases not matched to a gene; V was cut back by 4 bases and J by 3 bases. In nucleotides, the CDR3 is TGTGCCAGCAGCCCACCGCCGGGACAGGGTACAGATACGCAGTATTTT. It yields the protein CASSPPPGQGTDTQYF.

The rearrangement joins TRBV4-1 to TRBJ1-2, with TRBD1 matching over 12 bases. Losses at the gene ends were 1 base for V and 8 bases for J; bases not matched to a gene: 8. The CDR3 length is 16 residues. CDR1 is MGHRA, CDR2 YSYEKL, per germline. CDR3 loop: CASSQGGTGGSRGYTF. In nucleotides, the CDR3 is TGCGCCAGCAGCCAAGGTGGGACAGGGGGCTCTCGGGGCTACACCTTC.

V gene TRBV5-1 combines with J gene TRBJ2-7; perhaps TRBD2 as D (7 bases). Per the germline V gene, CDR1 is SGHRS and CDR2 is YFSETQ. V lost 6 bases and J lost 0, with 13 bases in between. The length of the CDR3 is 14 residues. The CDR3 reads CASTPGGLSYEQYF. For the CDR3, the DNA is TGCGCCAGCACTCCGGGGGGCCTCTCCTACGAGCAGTACTTC.

The chain carries TRBV6-1 and TRBJ2-3; no definite D call. Germline V gene lookup returns CDR1 MNHNS and CDR2 SASEGT. Trimming left V 7 bases short and J 6 bases short, with 17 bases between. The CDR3 is 14 amino acids. The CDR3 reads CASNGLESHDTQYF. The CDR3 DNA is TGTGCCAGCAATGGTTTGGAGTCACACGATACGCAGTATTTT.

J is TRBJ1-2 and V is TRBV29-1, with D possibly matching TRBD1 (6 bases). The germline V gene encodes CDR1 SQVTM and CDR2 ANQGSEA. V lost 4 bases, J lost 5 bases, and 8 bases lay in between. This CDR3 has 11 residues. CDR3 nucleotides: TGCAGCGTTGTGACAGGTTATGGCTACACCTTC. Protein product: CSVVTGYGYTF.

The chain uses TRBV6-1 and TRBJ2-7, with TRBD1 identical over 9 bases. The CDR3 covers 16 residues. Germline CDR1 is MNHNS and CDR2 is SASEGT. V dropped 2 bases and J dropped 2; count of bases not matched to a gene: 7. The CDR3 sequence is CASSELLGTGPYEQYF. CDR3 DNA: TGTGCCAGCAGTGAACTCTTAGGGACAGGGCCCTACGAGCAGTACTTC.

The J gene is TRBJ1-6, the V gene TRBV7-9; D gene ambiguous. The germline V and J ends were trimmed by 1 base and 5 bases, with 12 bases remaining between them. CDR3 length equals 16 residues. The germline V gene has CDR1 SEHNR and CDR2 FQNEAQ (reference sequence). The CDR3 reads CASSLVGVLDNSPLHF. Written as DNA, the CDR3 is TGTGCCAGCAGCTTAGTCGGGGTTTTGGATAATTCACCCCTCCACTTT.

As concerns this clone: Germline is not matched at one junction end, which may reflect a read error. The rearrangement uses TRBV29-1 and TRBJ2-5, with D uncertain. The CDR3 is made up of 8 amino acids. The germline CDR1 and CDR2 sequences are SQVTM and ANQGSEA. The CDR3 DNA reads as TGCAGCGTTGGCCCGGCGGACTTC. Protein: CSVGPADF. Looking up the rest from reference TRBV29-1 and TRBJ2-5 gives the full variable domain: SAVISQKPSRDICQRGTSLTIQCQVDSQVTMMFWYRQQPGQSLTLIATANQGSEATYESGFVIDKFPISRPNLTFSTLTVSNMSPEDSSIYLCSVGPADFGPGTRLLVL.

The V gene is TRBV2, the J gene TRBJ2-7; TRBD2 matches 8 bases. The CDR3 consists of 15 residues. The germline V gene encodes CDR1 SNHLY and CDR2 FYNNEI. V lost 0 bases and J lost 6; bases outside the gene matches: 7. This CDR3 reads CASSEAFGLALEQYF. The CDR3 region has the DNA TGTGCCAGCAGTGAAGCCTTCGGACTAGCTCTCGAGCAGTACTTC.

The V call is TRBV7-3, the J call TRBJ2-3; TRBD2 aligns across 8 bases. Germline trimming cut 5 bases from V and 3 bases from J; bases unmatched to any gene: 16. This CDR3 region has 18 residues. Germline-derived CDR1 and CDR2 are SGHTA and FQGTGA. In nucleotides, the CDR3 is TGTGCCAGCAGCCACATAGGCGGGGGGATTATTGGGACAGATACGCAGTATTTT. As protein: CASSHIGGGIIGTDTQYF.

V and J are TRBV29-1 and TRBJ1-5; D possibly corresponds to TRBD1 (6 bases). Germline CDR1 reads SQVTM; CDR2 reads ANQGSEA. This CDR3 spans 14 amino acids. V was clipped by 8 bases and J by 4 bases, with 18 bases between them. The CDR3 DNA is TGCAGCCCTAGGGTGGACAGAAGAAATCAGCCCCAGCATTTT. It is translated as CSPRVDRRNQPQHF.